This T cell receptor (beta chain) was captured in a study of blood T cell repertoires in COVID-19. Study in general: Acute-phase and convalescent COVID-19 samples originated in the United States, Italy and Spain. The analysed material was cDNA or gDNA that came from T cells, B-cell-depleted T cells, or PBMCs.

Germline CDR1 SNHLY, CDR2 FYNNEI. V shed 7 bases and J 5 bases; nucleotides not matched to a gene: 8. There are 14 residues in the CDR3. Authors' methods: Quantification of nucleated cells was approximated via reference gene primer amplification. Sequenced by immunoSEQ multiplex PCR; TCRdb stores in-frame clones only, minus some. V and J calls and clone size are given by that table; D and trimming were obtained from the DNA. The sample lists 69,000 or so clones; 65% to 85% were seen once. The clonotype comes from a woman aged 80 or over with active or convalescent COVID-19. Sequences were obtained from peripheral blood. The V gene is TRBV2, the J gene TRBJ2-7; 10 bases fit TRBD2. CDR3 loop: CASKFTTSGHEQYF. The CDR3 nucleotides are TGTGCCAGCAAGTTTACGACTAGCGGGCACGAGCAGTACTTC.